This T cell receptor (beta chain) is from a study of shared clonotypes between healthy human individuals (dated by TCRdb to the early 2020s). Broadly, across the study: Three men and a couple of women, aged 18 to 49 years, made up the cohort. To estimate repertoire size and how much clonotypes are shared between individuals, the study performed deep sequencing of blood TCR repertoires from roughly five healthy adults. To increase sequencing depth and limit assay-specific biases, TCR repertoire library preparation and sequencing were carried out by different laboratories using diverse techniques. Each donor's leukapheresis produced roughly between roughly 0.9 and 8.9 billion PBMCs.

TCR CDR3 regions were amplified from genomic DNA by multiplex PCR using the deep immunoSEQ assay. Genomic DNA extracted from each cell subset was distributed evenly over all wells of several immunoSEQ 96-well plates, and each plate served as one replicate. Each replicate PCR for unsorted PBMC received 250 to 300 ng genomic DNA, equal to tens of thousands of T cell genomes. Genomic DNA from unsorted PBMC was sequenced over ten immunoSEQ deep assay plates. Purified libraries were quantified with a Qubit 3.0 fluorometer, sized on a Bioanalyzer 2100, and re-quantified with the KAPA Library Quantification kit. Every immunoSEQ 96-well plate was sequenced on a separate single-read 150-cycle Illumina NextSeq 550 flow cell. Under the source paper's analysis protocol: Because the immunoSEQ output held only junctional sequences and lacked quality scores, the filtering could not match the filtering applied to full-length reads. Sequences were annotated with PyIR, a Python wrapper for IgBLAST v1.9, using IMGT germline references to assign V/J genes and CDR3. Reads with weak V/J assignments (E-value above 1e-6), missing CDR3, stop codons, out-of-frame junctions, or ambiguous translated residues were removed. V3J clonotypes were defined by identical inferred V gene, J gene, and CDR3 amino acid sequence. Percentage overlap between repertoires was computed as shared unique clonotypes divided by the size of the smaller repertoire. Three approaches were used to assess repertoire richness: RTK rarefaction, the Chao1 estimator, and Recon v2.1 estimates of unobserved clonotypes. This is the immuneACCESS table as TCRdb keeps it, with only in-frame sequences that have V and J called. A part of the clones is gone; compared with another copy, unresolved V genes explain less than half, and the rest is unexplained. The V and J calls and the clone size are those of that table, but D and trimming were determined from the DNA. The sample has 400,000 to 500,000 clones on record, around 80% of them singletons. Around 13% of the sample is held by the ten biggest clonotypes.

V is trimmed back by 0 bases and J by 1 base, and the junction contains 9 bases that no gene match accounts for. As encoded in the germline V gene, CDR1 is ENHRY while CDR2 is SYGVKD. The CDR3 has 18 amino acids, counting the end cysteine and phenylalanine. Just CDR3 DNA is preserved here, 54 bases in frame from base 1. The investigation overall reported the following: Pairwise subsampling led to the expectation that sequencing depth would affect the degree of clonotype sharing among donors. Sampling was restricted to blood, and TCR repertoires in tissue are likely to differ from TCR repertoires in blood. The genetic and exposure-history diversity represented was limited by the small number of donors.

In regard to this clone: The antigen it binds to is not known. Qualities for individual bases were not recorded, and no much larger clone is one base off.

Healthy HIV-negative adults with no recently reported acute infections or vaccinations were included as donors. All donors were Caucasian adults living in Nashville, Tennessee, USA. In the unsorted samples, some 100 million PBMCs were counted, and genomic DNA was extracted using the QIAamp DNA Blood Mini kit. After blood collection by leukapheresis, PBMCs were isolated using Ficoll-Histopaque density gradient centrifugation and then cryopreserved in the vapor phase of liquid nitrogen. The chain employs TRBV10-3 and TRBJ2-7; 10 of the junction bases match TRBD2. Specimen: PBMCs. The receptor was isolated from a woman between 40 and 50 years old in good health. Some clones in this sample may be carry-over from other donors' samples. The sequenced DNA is TGTGCCATCAGTGAGTCGAGGCTCACTAGCGGGGTTTCCTACGAGCAGTACTTC. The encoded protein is CAISESRLTSGVSYEQYF.